Shown below are 25 T cell receptor beta chains from a single sample sequenced in a study of Tregs in tolerant kidney transplant recipients (dated by TCRdb to between 2017 and 2020). The method behind the library was the immunoSEQ multiplex PCR assay. The clones in this table, taken by TCRdb from immuneACCESS, are in-frame only. Not every clone is retained; where verified, under half of the shortfall comes from an unresolved V gene, and the cause of the rest is unknown. The sample table lists about 56,000 clones, over 70% of them with a count of one. The biggest ten clones account for approximately 4.7% of the sample. Input material: CD4+ T cells from blood. These receptor sequences come from a human donor in good health.

The J gene is TRBJ2-4, the V gene TRBV27; D is ambiguous. V was trimmed by 0 bases and J by 0 bases, leaving 12 bases between them. Looked up from germline, CDR1 is MNHEY and CDR2 is SMNVEV (reference sequence). The CDR3 runs 17 residues. This chain's CDR3 is CASSLSIGPLAKNIQYF. The DNA of the CDR3 is TGTGCCAGCAGTTTATCGATAGGCCCTCTAGCCAAAAACATTCAGTACTTC.

This chain uses TRBV15 with TRBJ1-5; no definite D call. The CDR3 is made up of 15 amino acids. From germline, CDR1 is LNHNV and CDR2 YYDKDF (reference sequence). Trimming pared 5 bases from V and 5 bases from J, leaving 16 bases between. CDR3 DNA: TGTGCCACCAGCCCAGACCCCGGAAGGCATCAGCCCCAGCATTTT. Translating gives CATSPDPGRHQPQHF. Supplemented by reference TRBV15 and TRBJ1-5, the full variable domain reads DAMVIQNPRYQVTQFGKPVTLSCSQTLNHNVMYWYQQKSSQAPKLLFHYYDKDFNNEADTPDNFQSRRPNTSFCFLDIRSPGLGDTAMYLCATSPDPGRHQPQHFGDGTRLSIL.

The chain employs TRBV19 and TRBJ1-3; D gene uncertain. This CDR3 comprises 13 residues. Trimming shortened V by 9 bases and J by 0 bases, and 9 bases separated the two germline ends. Looked up from germline, CDR1 is LNHDA and CDR2 is SQIVND (reference sequence). The CDR3 DNA reads TGTGCCAGCTCCTCCATCTCTGGAAACACCATATATTTT. Amino acid sequence: CASSSISGNTIYF.

The chain employs TRBV5-1 and TRBJ1-1, with TRBD1 as a possible D gene (5 bases). CDR1 SGHRS and CDR2 YFSETQ come from the germline V gene. CDR3 length: 15 amino acids. V was shortened by 5 bases and J by 0 bases, with 14 bases between the two germline ends. This chain's CDR3 is CASSPQDPLNTEAFF. DNA for the CDR3: TGCGCCAGCAGTCCACAGGATCCGTTGAACACTGAAGCTTTCTTT.

This clone showed up just a few times. This chain links TRBV18 with TRBJ1-2; no clear D. Germline V gene data show CDR1 as KGHSH and CDR2 as LQKENI. The V gene lost 3 bases and the J gene lost 3 bases, with 17 bases spanning the gap. The CDR3 has 16 amino acids. CDR3 sequence (DNA): TGTGCCAGCTCACCTTTTCCCCTGGGCGTGGACTATGGCTACACCTTC. Encoded protein: CASSPFPLGVDYGYTF.

This chain joins TRBV4-3 and TRBJ1-2; TRBD1 agrees at 10 bases. This CDR3 has 15 residues. Germline CDR1 and CDR2: LGHNA and YSLEER. V shed 1 base, J shed 7 bases, and the junction held 6 bases outside the gene matches. Here the CDR3 DNA reads TGCGCCAGCAGCCAAGGTGGGACAGGGGATGGTGGCTACACCTTC. Translated, it gives CASSQGGTGDGGYTF.

V and J are TRBV6-5 and TRBJ2-7; a weak D match, TRBD2 (7 bases). The CDR3 runs 14 residues. Germline lookup yields CDR1 MNHEY and CDR2 SVGAGI. Trimming stripped 0 bases from V and 3 bases from J, with 9 bases between. CDR3 bases: TGTGCCAGCAGTTACTCCGGGGGGCGCTACGAGCAGTACTTC. Protein: CASSYSGGRYEQYF.

The chain carries TRBV4-1 and TRBJ1-4, with 8 bases matching TRBD1. The CDR3 totals 18 residues. Germline lookup yields CDR1 MGHRA and CDR2 YSYEKL. V was clipped by 1 base and J by 4 bases; unmatched bases: 11. The CDR3 DNA reads as TGCGCCAGCAGCCAAGGAAAGGCAGGGGGCAGGTTTAATGAAAAACTGTTTTTT. Amino acid sequence: CASSQGKAGGRFNEKLFF.

The rearrangement joins TRBV6-5 to TRBJ1-3; perhaps TRBD1 as D (6 bases). The CDR3 spans 14 residues. Germline assignment: CDR1 MNHEY and CDR2 SVGAGI. V was cut by 4 bases and J by 1 base, with 8 bases left in between. The CDR3: CASSSQGSGNTIYF. The CDR3 region has the DNA TGTGCCAGCAGTTCGCAGGGGTCTGGAAACACCATATATTTT.

CDR3 sequence (DNA): TGTGCCAGCAGCTTGGCGGGACAGGGTGCGAATGAGCAGTTCTTC. Protein product: CASSLAGQGANEQFF. This sequence joins TRBV7-2 and TRBJ2-1; 9 bases are shared with TRBD1. The CDR3 contains 15 residues. CDR1 and CDR2 (germline): SGHTA, FQGNSA. Trimming took 3 bases from V and 7 from J; bases not matched to a gene: 7.

The table lists this clone with a few counts. The chain joins TRBV19 to TRBJ2-2; D is perhaps TRBD2 (5 bases). The V end was cut by 10 bases, the J end by 3 bases, with 15 bases between. There are 14 residues in the CDR3. From germline, CDR1 is LNHDA and CDR2 SQIVND (reference sequence). CDR3 nucleotides: TGTGCCACTAATCGGAGGAAAGACACCGGGGAGCTGTTTTTT. Translated, it gives CATNRRKDTGELFF.

The chain employs TRBV2 and TRBJ2-1; 8 bases align to TRBD2. J lost 8 bases, V lost 8 bases, and 14 bases had no gene match. The CDR3 sequence is 15 residues long. Germline-derived CDR1 and CDR2 are SNHLY and FYNNEI. The CDR3 sequence is CASVRTLATSDEQFF. As DNA, the CDR3 is TGTGCCAGCGTCAGGACACTTGCGACTAGCGATGAGCAGTTCTTC.

The chain has TRBV7-9 and TRBJ1-1; TRBD1 is a possible D gene (6 bases). This CDR3 spans 17 amino acids. V was clipped by 1 base and J by 0 bases, with 15 bases between them. Germline-derived CDR1 and CDR2 are SEHNR and FQNEAQ (reference sequence). This CDR3 is CASSLEGERKVNTEAFF. CDR3 nucleotides: TGTGCCAGCAGCTTAGAGGGGGAAAGGAAGGTGAACACTGAAGCTTTCTTT.

CDR3 in DNA: TGTGCCAGCAAAGGGAACACTGAAGCTTTCTTT. Translated: CASKGNTEAFF. The chain is built from TRBV25-1 and TRBJ1-1; D not resolved. V was trimmed by 7 bases and J by 1 base, leaving 4 bases between them. Germline-derived CDR1 and CDR2 are MGHDK and SYGVNS. The CDR3 contains 11 residues. Together with reference TRBV25-1 and TRBJ1-1, the CDR3 gives the full variable domain: EADIYQTPRYLVIGTGKKITLECSQTMGHDKMYWYQQDPGMELHLIHYSYGVNSTEKGDLSSESTVSRIRTEHFPLTLESARPSHTSQYLCASKGNTEAFFGQGTRLTVV.

V gene TRBV27 combines with J gene TRBJ1-2; 7 nucleotides agree with TRBD1. Per germline, CDR1 MNHEY and CDR2 SMNVEV (reference sequence). There are 15 residues in the CDR3. V dropped 6 bases and J dropped 5; count of bases not matched to a gene: 12. In DNA form, the CDR3 reads TGTGCCAGCAGCCTTACAGCAGGGACAGCTTATGGCTACACCTTC. Amino acid sequence: CASSLTAGTAYGYTF.

V is TRBV30 and J is TRBJ2-2; D unresolved. V lost 1 base to trimming and J lost 6 bases, with 12 bases between them. The CDR3 consists of 14 residues. Germline loops: CDR1 GTSNPN, CDR2 SVGIG (reference sequence). The DNA for the CDR3 is TGTGCCTGGAGTGACATCGGACGCGCCGGGGAGCTGTTTTTT. It codes for CAWSDIGRAGELFF.

The rearrangement links TRBV14 to TRBJ2-6; 9 nucleotides align to TRBD1. The CDR3 is 17 residues long. Germline V gene data show CDR1 as SGHDN and CDR2 as FVKESK. Germline trimming cut 6 bases from V and 1 base from J; bases unmatched to any gene: 7. CDR3 in DNA: TGTGCCAGCAGGAGGGGGACAGGGTTTTCTGGGGCCAACGTCCTGACTTTC. It codes for CASRRGTGFSGANVLTF.

The chain has TRBV6-1 and TRBJ1-4, with 9 bases that match TRBD1. CDR1 is MNHNS and CDR2 is SASEGT in the germline V gene. V lost 7 bases and J lost 7; bases outside the gene matches: 4. The CDR3 covers 13 residues. CDR3 sequence: CASKQGATEKLFF. In DNA, the CDR3 is TGTGCCAGCAAACAGGGGGCGACTGAAAAACTGTTTTTT.

The rearrangement joins TRBV19 to TRBJ2-1; 12 positions agree with TRBD2. There are 14 residues in the CDR3. Germline V lookup: CDR1 LNHDA, CDR2 SQIVND (reference sequence). Unmatched junction bases numbered 1, after V lost 3 bases and J lost 7 bases. The CDR3 protein is CASSMTSGRNEQFF. The CDR3 DNA sequence: TGTGCCAGTAGTATGACTAGCGGGAGAAATGAGCAGTTCTTC.

The rearrangement links TRBV7-2 to TRBJ2-3; D possibly corresponds to TRBD1 (5 bases). CDR3 length equals 14 residues. Trimming removed 3 bases from V and 2 bases from J, with 9 bases in between. Germline CDR1 and CDR2: SGHTA and FQGNSA. The CDR3 loop is CASSLGRTTDTQYF. As DNA, the CDR3 is TGTGCCAGCAGCTTGGGGCGTACCACAGATACGCAGTATTTT.

The chain has TRBV5-4 and TRBJ1-2, with 10 bases identical to TRBD1. The CDR3 sequence is 16 residues long. Germline V gene sequence: CDR1 SGHNT, CDR2 YYREEE (reference sequence). Losses at the gene ends were 7 bases for V and 6 bases for J; bases not matched to a gene: 15. The CDR3 spells CASSKYAGTGAHGYTF. Written as DNA, the CDR3 is TGTGCCAGCTCTAAGTACGCCGGGACAGGGGCACATGGCTACACCTTC.

The J gene is TRBJ2-1, the V gene TRBV5-1, with 11 positions matching TRBD2. CDR3 length: 15 amino acids. The trim removed 5 bases at V and 3 bases at J, leaving 4 bases unmatched. The V gene's germline CDR1 is SGHRS and CDR2 YFSETQ. CDR3 coding DNA: TGCGCCAGCAGTTCGGGACTAGCGGTCTACAATGAGCAGTTCTTC. As protein: CASSSGLAVYNEQFF.

This chain links TRBV30 with TRBJ1-1; a weak D match, TRBD1 (6 bases). Trimming shortened V by 5 bases and J by 1 base, and 14 bases separated the two germline ends. The CDR3 loop spans 14 amino acids. CDR1 and CDR2 from the germline V gene are GTSNPN and SVGIG (reference sequence). The CDR3, as DNA: TGTGCCTGGGGTTTACAGGGTCGGAACACTGAAGCTTTCTTT. This sequence encodes CAWGLQGRNTEAFF.

The chain joins TRBV19 to TRBJ2-7, with D tentatively TRBD2 (6 bases). V was shortened by 5 bases and J by 6 bases, with 11 bases between the two germline ends. Germline CDR1 and CDR2: LNHDA and SQIVND (reference sequence). This CDR3 comprises 12 residues. The CDR3 DNA follows: TGTGCCAGTAGTCCCCCCGGGAGCGAGCAGTACTTC. It translates to CASSPPGSEQYF.

This chain connects TRBV11-2 to TRBJ2-2; D possibly uses TRBD1 or TRBD2 (6 bases each). The CDR3 is made up of 15 amino acids. CDR1 is SGHAT, CDR2 FQNNGV, per germline. The V end lost 0 bases, the J end lost 6 bases, and 11 bases lay between the germline ends. The CDR3 nucleotides read TGTGCCAGCAGCTTAGATGGGGGGCCTTCCGGGGAGCTGTTTTTT. It translates to CASSLDGGPSGELFF.